This TCR beta chain was sequenced for a study of metastatic and nonmetastatic thyroid tumors. Broader study findings: Versus benign nodules, malignant thyroid tumors reportedly had significantly higher TCR beta diversity, in blood and tumor.

In its sample, this clone was seen many times. Its antigen is currently unknown. Other nucleotide sequences from this sample produce the same CDR3. V lost 6 bases and J lost 0, with 15 bases in between. The CDR3 has 16 amino acids. TCRdb reanalyzed the PCR reads with MiXCR. The table includes roughly 30,000 clones, around 19% detected once. Thyroid surgery was performed in patients who had received no treatment beforehand. The rearrangement links TRBV12-3 or TRBV12-4 to TRBJ1-3; tentative D call: TRBD1 (5 bases). The source material was blood. This sequence originates from a female donor with papillary thyroid cancer or a benign thyroid nodule (not recorded which). Some clones in this sample may be carry-over from other donors' samples. The CDR3 nucleotides read TGTGCCAGCAGCTACCCCGACAGATTCTCTGGAAACACCATATATTTT. As protein: CASSYPDRFSGNTIYF.